This TCR beta chain was captured in a study of response to subunit inactivated influenza vaccine. TCRdb redid the calling of the RT-PCR reads with MiXCR, one entry per CDR3 protein. The sample holds 450,000 to 600,000 distinct CDR3 sequences, more than 7% seen once. Germline V CDR1 and CDR2: SGHRS, YFSETQ. The CDR3 has 15 residues. The V gene lost 4 bases and the J gene lost 2 bases, with 13 bases spanning the gap. The sequence was collected from a man aged 50-75 years who received an inactivated influenza vaccine. This chain links TRBV5-1 with TRBJ2-1; possibly TRBD1 for D (5 bases). The sample in question was PBMCs from blood, obtained about 23 months after vaccination. In DNA form, the CDR3 reads TGCGCCAGCAGCACCGACAGTGGGGCCTACAATGAGCAGTTCTTC. Encoded protein: CASSTDSGAYNEQFF. Based on the CDR3 plus reference TRBV5-1 and TRBJ2-1, the full variable domain is KAGVTQTPRYLIKTRGQQVTLSCSPISGHRSVSWYQQTPGQGLQFLFEYFSETQRNKGNFPGRFSGRQFSNSRSEMNVSTLELGDSALYLCASSTDSGAYNEQFFGPGTRLTVL.